This TCR beta chain was sequenced during a study of post-analysis software for immune sequencing data (dated by TCRdb to about 2015). About the study as a whole: Recorded disease courses included relapsing-remitting, secondary progressive and progressive-relapsing multiple sclerosis, with some patients lacking subtype annotation. Patient repertoires were compared against about twelve previously published healthy control repertoires from donors aged 6 to 25 years. A subset of samples was prepared in parallel using single-end sample barcoding, then pooled and co-amplified after Illumina adapter ligation.

A remark on this clonotype: The antigen it binds to is not known. No quality values exist for individual bases; no much larger clone is one base distant.

The library was generated by PCR. TCRdb shows the sequencer as Illumina HiSeq 2500. To reduce PCR and sequencing biases, unique molecular identifiers were built into the TCR beta cDNA libraries. Roughly 500,000 cDNA molecules were obtained for every 1 to 10 million input T cells, so each molecule roughly corresponded to one T cell. Patient libraries were prepared and sequenced with the same protocol used for the earlier healthy control dataset. Samples belonging to the same batch were prepared together, multiplexed and sequenced on a shared HiSeq lane. Under the source paper's analysis protocol: Raw barcoded reads were processed with MIGEC, and single-read molecular identifier groups were discarded before consensus assembly and CDR3 extraction. VDJtools was used for post-analysis of the clonotype tables, with diversity normalized by down-sampling every dataset to the smallest sample size. In repertoire overlap clustering, CDR3 amino acid sequences, but not nucleotide sequences, were matched to correct batch-related cross-sample contamination. TCRdb cleaned the public reads at Q25 with fastp, built clones with MiXCR and kept in-frame beta chains. CDR3 protein duplicates are merged, each entry listing the most common genes and DNA. TCRdb, not the original authors, processed these V and J calls. The table for this sample lists fewer than 700,000 distinct CDR3 sequences; 44% of them were counted only once. Under 2% of the sample is held by the ten biggest clonotypes.

Broader findings and caveats from the paper: Direct clustering with F measure revealed strong co-clustering of samples prepared in the same batch, which led to a batch-effect correction. Significantly lower normalized Chao1 diversity was found in multiple sclerosis patients than in controls, suggesting substantial peripheral T-cell clonal expansion. Four to six TRBV segments, including TRBV5-6, TRBV5-1 and TRBV20-1, were significantly more frequent in patients than controls. The multiple sclerosis patient group was slightly younger than the control group.

CDR1 and CDR2 are read off the germline V gene as SGHRS and YFSETQ. Trimming costs V 4 bases and J 0 bases, and their ends lie 14 bases apart. Measured from the cysteine to the phenylalanine, the CDR3 is 15 residues long. CDR3 DNA only is kept here, 45 bases in frame from base 1. TCR beta repertoires were profiled from peripheral blood of roughly 13 young patients with multiple sclerosis to demonstrate the VDJtools post-analysis software. The multiple sclerosis patients were children and adolescents ranging in age from roughly 6 to 16 years. The sequencing input was blood. The sequence came from a girl aged 10-17 years with multiple sclerosis. Recombination joined TRBV5-1 with TRBJ2-7; the D gene is perhaps TRBD2, on 6 matching bases. The bases are TGCGCCAGCAGCGACGGGAGATCCCGCTCCTACGAGCAGTACTTC. The resulting protein is CASSDGRSRSYEQYF.